The source of this TCR beta chain is a study of metastatic and nonmetastatic thyroid tumors. Study summary: Both malignant and benign thyroid patients supplied peripheral blood and tumor or nodule tissue samples, across which the repertoires of these patients were then compared. Whole-study results and caveats: Reports indicated that malignant thyroid tumors showed significantly higher TCR beta diversity than benign nodules did, in blood and tumor.

The germline CDR1 and CDR2 sequences are MNHEY and SMNVEV (reference sequence). The CDR3 sequence is 14 residues long. V was shortened by 6 bases and J by 2 bases, with 14 bases between the two germline ends. In the original analysis: The authors used CDR3 differences across clinicopathological groups to build a distant-metastasis classifier for papillary thyroid cancer. MiXCR reprocessed the PCR reads for TCRdb. TCRdb, not the original authors, processed these V and J calls. This table has 20,000 to 25,000 clones, 20% appearing once. Every patient was untreated before thyroid surgery. This clone is medium-sized (0.01 to 0.1%) within its sample. Antigen: not known.

This sequence originates from a female donor with papillary thyroid cancer or a benign thyroid nodule (not recorded which). Some clones in this sample may be carry-over from other donors' samples. Sequences were obtained from blood. The rearrangement links TRBV27 to TRBJ2-7; D could derive from TRBD1 or TRBD2 (6 bases each). In DNA, the CDR3 is TGTGCCAGCAGAACGGGGGCCCCCCCCTACGAGCAGTACTTC. Amino acids: CASRTGAPPYEQYF.